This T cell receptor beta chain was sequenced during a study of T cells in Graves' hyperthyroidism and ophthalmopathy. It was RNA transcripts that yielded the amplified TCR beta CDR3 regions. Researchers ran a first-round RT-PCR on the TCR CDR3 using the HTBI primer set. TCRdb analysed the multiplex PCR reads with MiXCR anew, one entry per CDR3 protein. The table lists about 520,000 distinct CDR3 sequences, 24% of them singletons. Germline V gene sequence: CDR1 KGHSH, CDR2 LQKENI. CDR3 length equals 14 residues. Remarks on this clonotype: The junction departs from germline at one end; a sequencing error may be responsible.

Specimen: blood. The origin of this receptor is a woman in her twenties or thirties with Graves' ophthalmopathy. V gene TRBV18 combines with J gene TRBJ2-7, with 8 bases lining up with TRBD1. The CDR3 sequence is CVSSPAGGQDEQYF. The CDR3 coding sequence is TGTGTCAGCTCCCCGGCAGGGGGCCAGGACGAGCAGTACTTC.